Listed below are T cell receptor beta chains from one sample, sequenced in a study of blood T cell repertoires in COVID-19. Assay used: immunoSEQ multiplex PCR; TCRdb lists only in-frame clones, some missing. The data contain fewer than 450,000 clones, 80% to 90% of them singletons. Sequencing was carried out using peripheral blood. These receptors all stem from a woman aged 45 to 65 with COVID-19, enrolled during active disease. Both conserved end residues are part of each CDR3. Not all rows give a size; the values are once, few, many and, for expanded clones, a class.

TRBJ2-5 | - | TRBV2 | CASIQREGETQYF
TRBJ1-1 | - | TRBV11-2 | CASSSDRGAENTEAFF
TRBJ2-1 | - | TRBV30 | CAWRPRGLAGLGTQFF
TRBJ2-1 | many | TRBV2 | CASSDLGGEVYNEQFF
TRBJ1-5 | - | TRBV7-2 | CASSLRGRSNQPQHF
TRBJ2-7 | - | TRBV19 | CASSIGVGSSYEQYF
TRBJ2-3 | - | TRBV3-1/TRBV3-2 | CASSSRGDRESTDTQYF
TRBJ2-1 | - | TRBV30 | CAWSSGRASSYNEQFF
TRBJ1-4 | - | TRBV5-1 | CASRGLPEPGEKLFF
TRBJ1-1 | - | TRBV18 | CASSAREGSAEAFF
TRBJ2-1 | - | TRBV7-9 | CASSLASGTSGNYNEQFF
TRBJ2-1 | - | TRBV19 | CASRSVGGGSYNEQFF
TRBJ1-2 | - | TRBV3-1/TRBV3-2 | CASSQDNRDYGYTF
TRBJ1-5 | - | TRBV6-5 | CASSLNRQGGNQPQHF
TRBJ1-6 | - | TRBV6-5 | CAIPREGVLNSPLHF
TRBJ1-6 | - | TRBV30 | CAWSVGDRGVYNSPLHF
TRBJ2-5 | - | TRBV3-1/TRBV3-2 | CASSQDDLGGVKETQYF
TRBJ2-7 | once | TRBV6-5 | CASSDKYEQYF
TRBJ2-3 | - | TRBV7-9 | CASSRPGQGSDTQYF
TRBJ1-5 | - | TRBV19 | CASSNDRVYQPQHF
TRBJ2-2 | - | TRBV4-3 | CASSRMTTDRANGELFF
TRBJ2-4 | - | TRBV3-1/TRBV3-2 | CASSPGGEVRNF
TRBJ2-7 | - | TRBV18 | CASSPEAFNEQYF
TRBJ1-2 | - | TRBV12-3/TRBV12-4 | CASSLRQGGGYTF
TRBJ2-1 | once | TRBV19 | CASETTGVYNEQFF
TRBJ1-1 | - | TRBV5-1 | CASSLNLQQNTEAFF
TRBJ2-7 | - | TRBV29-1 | CSVERTSGSLEQYF
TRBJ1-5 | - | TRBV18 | CASSPTGEYNQPQHF
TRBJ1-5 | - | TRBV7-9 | CASSLVNEGQPQHF
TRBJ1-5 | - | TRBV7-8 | CASSPTGTENQPQHF
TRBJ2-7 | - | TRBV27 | CASSPNGVYEQYF
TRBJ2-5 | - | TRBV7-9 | CASSLSRQETQYF
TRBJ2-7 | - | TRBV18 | CASSPLKAGLGNEQYF
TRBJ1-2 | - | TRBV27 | CASSTGGAGYGYTF
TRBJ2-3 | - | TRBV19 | CASSWGRGALTDTQYF
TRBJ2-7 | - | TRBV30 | CAWSMGLEREQYF
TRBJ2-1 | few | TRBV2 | CATVRELSAEQFF
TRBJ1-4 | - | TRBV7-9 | CASSLSTGVEKLFF
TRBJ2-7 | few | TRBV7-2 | CASSLVVALGGEQYF
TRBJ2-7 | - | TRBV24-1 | CATSDPATSYEQYF
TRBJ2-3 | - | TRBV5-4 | CASSSRTSLDTQYF
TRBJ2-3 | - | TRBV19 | CASSRSSGQRTTDTQYF
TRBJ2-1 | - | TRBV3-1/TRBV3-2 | CASSHRGGGSSYNEQFF
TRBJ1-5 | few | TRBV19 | CASSDWGEYSNQPQHF